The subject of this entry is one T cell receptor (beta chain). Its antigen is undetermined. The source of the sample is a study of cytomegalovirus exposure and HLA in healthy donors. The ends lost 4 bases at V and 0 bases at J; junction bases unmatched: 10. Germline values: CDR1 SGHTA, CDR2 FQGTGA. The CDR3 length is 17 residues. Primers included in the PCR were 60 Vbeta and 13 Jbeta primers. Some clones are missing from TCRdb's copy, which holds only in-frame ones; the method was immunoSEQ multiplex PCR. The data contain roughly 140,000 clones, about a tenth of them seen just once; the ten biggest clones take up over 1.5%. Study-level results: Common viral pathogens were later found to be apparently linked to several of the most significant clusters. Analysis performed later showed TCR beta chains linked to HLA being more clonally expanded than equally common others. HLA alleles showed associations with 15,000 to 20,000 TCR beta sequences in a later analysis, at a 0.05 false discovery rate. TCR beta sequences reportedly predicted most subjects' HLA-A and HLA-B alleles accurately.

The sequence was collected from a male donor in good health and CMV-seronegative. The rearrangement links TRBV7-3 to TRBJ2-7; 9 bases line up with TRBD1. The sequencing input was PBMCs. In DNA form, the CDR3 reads TGTGCCAGCAGCTCCCCCATCGGACAGGGGAGCTCCTACGAGCAGTACTTC. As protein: CASSSPIGQGSSYEQYF.